The table lists the clone carrying this T cell receptor beta chain with a few counts. Its antigen remains unknown. Since the library was made to target alpha chains, this beta chain is a stray read and its abundance is not meaningful. TCRdb redid the calling of the 5' RACE reads with MiXCR, one entry per CDR3 protein. The table includes 4,000 or so distinct CDR3 sequences, roughly a tenth detected once. This entry belongs to a study of spatial heterogeneity in lung cancer. Looking at the study overall: Across the raw uncorrected reads, a unique TCR and UMI combination was observed, on average, more than ten times.

Study results and limitations: Within tumors, counts of expanded alpha and beta TCRs tracked tumor mutation counts.

The CDR3 has 13 residues. CDR1 and CDR2 (germline): SGHTA, FQGNSA. The V end was cut by 5 bases, the J end by 0 bases, with 4 bases between. As to time point: sample taken at primary tumor resection. The study sequenced unsorted whole RNA from tumor, nontumor lung or frozen PBMC. The chain recombines TRBV7-2 with TRBJ2-2; unclear D gene. This TCR came from a male donor with early-stage non-small cell lung cancer. The specimen was lung tumor tissue, collected at surgery. CDR3 residues: CASSVANTGELFF. DNA of the CDR3: TGTGCCAGCAGCGTCGCGAACACCGGGGAGCTGTTTTTT.